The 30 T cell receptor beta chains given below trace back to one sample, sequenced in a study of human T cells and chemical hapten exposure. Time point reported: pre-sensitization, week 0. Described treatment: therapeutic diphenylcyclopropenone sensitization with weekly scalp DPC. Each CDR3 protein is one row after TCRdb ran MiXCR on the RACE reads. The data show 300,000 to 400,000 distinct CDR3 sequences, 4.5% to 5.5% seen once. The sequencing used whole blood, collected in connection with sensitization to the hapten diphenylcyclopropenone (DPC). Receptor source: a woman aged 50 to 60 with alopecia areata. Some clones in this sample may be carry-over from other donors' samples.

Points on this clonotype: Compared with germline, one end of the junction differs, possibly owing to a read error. CDR3 region: CGAHRRTHDGYTF. The CDR3 nucleotides are TGCGGTGCCCATCGCAGGACTCATGATGGCTACACCTTC. The rearrangement uses TRBV20-1 and TRBJ1-2; no clear D. Germline CDR1 is DFQATT and CDR2 is SNEGSKA (reference sequence). This CDR3 comprises 13 residues.

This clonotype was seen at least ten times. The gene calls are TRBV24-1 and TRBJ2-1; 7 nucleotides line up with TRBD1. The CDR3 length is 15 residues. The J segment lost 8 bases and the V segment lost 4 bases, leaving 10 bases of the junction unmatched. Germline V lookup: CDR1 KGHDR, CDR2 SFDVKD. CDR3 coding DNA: TGTGCCACCAGTGACCGGGGACAGAGCGTCGATGAGCAGTTCTTC. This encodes CATSDRGQSVDEQFF.

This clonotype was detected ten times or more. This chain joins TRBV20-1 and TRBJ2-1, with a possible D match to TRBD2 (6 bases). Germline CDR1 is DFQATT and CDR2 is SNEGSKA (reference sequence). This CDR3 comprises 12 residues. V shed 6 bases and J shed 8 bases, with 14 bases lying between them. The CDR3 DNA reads TGCAGTGCCCGCGGGACTCCCCATGAGCAGTTCTTC. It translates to CSARGTPHEQFF.

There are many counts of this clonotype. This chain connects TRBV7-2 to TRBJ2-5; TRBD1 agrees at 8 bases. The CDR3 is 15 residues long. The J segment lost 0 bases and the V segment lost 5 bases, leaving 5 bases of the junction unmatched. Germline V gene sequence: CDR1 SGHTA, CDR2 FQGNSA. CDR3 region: CASSLQGAHQETQYF. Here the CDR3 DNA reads TGTGCCAGCAGCCTGCAGGGGGCGCACCAAGAGACCCAGTACTTC.

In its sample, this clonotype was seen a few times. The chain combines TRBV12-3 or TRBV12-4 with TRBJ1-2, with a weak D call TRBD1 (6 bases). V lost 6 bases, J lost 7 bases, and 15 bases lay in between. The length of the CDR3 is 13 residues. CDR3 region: CASSQGISAGYTF. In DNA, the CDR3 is TGTGCCAGCAGCCAGGGGATTTCAGCTGGCTACACCTTC.

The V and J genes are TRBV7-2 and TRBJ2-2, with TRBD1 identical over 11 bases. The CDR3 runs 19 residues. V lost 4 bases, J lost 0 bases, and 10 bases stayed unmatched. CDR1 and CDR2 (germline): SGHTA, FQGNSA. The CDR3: CASSSRDRGTFANTGELFF. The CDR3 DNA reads TGTGCCAGCAGCTCCCGGGACAGGGGGACTTTTGCGAACACCGGGGAGCTGTTTTTT.

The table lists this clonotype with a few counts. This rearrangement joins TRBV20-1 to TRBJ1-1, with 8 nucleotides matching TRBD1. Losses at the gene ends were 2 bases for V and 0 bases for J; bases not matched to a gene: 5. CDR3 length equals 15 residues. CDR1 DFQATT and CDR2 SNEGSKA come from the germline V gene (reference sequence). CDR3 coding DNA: TGCAGTGCTAGAAGGACAGGGACCATGAACACTGAAGCTTTCTTT. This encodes CSARRTGTMNTEAFF.

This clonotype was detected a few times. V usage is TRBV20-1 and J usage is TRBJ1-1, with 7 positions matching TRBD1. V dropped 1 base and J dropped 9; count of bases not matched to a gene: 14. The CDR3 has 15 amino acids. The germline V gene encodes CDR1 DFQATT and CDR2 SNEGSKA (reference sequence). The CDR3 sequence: CSARVTGEGVLQAFF. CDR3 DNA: TGCAGTGCTAGAGTCACAGGGGAGGGGGTACTCCAAGCTTTCTTT.

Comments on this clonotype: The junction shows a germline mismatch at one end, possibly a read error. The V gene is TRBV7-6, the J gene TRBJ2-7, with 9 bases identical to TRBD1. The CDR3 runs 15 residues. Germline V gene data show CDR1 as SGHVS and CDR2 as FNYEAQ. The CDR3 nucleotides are TGTGCCATCAGCCCTGGGACAGGGTACCTACGGGAGCAGTACTTC. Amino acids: CAISPGTGYLREQYF. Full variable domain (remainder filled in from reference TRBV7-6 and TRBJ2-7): GAGVSQSPRYKVTKRGQDVALRCDPISGHVSLYWYRQALGQGPEFLTYFNYEAQQDKSGLPNDRFSAERPEGSISTLTIQRTEQRDSAMYRCAISPGTGYLREQYFGPGTRLTVT.

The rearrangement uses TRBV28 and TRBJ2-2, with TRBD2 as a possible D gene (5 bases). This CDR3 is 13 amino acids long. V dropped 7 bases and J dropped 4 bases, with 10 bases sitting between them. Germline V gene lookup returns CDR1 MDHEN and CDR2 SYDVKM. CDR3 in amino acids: CASNEGGTGELFF. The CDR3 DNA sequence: TGTGCCAGCAACGAGGGCGGCACCGGGGAGCTGTTTTTT.

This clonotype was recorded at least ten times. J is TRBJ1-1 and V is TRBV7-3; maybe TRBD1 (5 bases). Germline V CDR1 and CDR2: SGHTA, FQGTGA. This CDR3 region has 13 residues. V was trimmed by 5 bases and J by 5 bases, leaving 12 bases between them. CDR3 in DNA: TGTGCCAGCAGCCTAAGGGGTGCAACTGAAGCTTTCTTT. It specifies CASSLRGATEAFF.

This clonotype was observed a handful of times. CDR3 nucleotides: TGCAGTGCTAGAGATGACCCTAACTATGGCTACACCTTC. This translates into CSARDDPNYGYTF. The chain links TRBV20-1 to TRBJ1-2, with D uncertain. The germline CDR1 and CDR2 sequences are DFQATT and SNEGSKA (reference sequence). CDR3 length: 13 residues. Trimming shortened V by 0 bases and J by 0 bases, and 5 bases separated the two germline ends.

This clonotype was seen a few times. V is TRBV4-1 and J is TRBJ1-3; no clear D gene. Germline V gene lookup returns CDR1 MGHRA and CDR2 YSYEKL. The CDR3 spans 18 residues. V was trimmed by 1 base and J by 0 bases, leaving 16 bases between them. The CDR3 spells CASSQVSTTFTSGNTIYF. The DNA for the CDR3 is TGCGCCAGCAGCCAAGTATCCACGACTTTCACCTCTGGAAACACCATATATTTT.

The CDR3: CSLLTGFGETQYF. CDR3 DNA sequence: TGCAGCCTTTTAACAGGGTTCGGGGAGACCCAGTACTTC. The chain couples TRBV29-1 to TRBJ2-5, with D possibly TRBD1 on 6 matching bases. Trimming shortened V by 8 bases and J by 5 bases, and 18 bases separated the two germline ends. CDR1 is SQVTM, CDR2 ANQGSEA, per germline. This CDR3 has 13 amino acids.

CDR3 DNA: TGTGCCATCAGTGACACGACAGGGGGCATCAATGGCTACACCTTC. Its translation is CAISDTTGGINGYTF. V and J are TRBV10-3 and TRBJ1-2; 10 bases are a match to TRBD1. CDR3 length: 15 residues. J gave up 6 bases and V 3 bases, and 7 bases lay outside the gene matches. CDR1 is ENHRY, CDR2 SYGVKD, per germline.

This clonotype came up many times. CDR3 residues: CASSQDSPNYGYTF. The DNA of the CDR3 is TGTGCCAGCAGCCAGGACAGCCCTAACTATGGCTACACCTTC. The gene calls are TRBV28 and TRBJ1-2; the D gene is possibly TRBD1 (6 bases). Germline V gives CDR1 MDHEN, CDR2 SYDVKM. This CDR3 comprises 14 residues. Trimming removed 6 bases at V and 0 bases at J, with 11 bases between.

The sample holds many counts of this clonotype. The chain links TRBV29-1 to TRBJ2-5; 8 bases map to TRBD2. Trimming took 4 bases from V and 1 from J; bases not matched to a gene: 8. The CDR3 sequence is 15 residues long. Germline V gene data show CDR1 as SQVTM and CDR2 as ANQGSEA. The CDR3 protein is CSVGTPTSGQETQYF. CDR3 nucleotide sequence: TGCAGCGTTGGGACTCCTACTAGCGGCCAAGAGACCCAGTACTTC.

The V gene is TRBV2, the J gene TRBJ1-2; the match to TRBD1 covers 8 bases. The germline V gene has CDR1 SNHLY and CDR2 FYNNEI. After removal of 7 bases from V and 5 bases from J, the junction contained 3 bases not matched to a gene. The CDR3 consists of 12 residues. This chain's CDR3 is CASMRQGYGYTF. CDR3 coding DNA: TGTGCCAGCATGAGACAGGGGTATGGCTACACCTTC.

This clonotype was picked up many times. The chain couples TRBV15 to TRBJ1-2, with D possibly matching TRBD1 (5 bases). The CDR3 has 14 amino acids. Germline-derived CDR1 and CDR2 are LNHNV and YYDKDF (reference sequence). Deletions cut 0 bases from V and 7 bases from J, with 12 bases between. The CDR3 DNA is TGTGCCACCAGCAGAGATCAAGTGGGGACTGGCTACACCTTC. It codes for CATSRDQVGTGYTF.

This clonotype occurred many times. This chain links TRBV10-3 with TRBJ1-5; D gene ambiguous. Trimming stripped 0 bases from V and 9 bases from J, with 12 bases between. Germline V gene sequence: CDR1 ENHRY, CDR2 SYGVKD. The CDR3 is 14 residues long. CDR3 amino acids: CAISESGTSGPQHF. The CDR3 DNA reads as TGTGCCATCAGTGAGTCAGGCACCTCGGGGCCCCAGCATTTT.

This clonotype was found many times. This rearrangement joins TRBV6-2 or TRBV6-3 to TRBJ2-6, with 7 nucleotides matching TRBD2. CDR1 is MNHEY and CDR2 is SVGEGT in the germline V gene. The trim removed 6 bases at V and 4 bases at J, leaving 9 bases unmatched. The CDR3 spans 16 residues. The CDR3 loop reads CASSPAGGSGANVLTF. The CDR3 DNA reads TGTGCCAGCAGCCCAGCCGGGGGGTCCGGGGCCAACGTCCTGACTTTC.

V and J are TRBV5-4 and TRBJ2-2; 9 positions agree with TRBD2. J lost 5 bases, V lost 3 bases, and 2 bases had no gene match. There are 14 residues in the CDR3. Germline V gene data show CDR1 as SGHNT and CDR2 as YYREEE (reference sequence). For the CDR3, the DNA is TGTGCCAGCAGCTCGGGACTAGCAACCGGGGAGCTGTTTTTT. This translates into CASSSGLATGELFF.

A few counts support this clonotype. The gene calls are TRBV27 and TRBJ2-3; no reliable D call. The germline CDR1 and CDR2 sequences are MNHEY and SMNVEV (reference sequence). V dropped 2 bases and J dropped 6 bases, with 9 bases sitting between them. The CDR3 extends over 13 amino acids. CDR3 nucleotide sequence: TGTGCCAGCAGTTTACAGGCCGAGGATACGCAGTATTTT. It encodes CASSLQAEDTQYF.

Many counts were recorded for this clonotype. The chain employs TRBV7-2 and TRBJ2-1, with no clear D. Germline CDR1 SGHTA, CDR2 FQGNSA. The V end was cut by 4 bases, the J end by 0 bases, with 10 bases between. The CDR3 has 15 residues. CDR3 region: CASSSSTSSYNEQFF. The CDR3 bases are TGTGCCAGCAGCTCCTCCACGAGCTCCTACAATGAGCAGTTCTTC. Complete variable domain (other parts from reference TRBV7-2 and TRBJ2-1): GAGVSQSPSNKVTEKGKDVELRCDPISGHTALYWYRQSLGQGLEFLIYFQGNSAPDKSGLPSDRFSAERTGGSVSTLTIQRTQQEDSAVYLCASSSSTSSYNEQFFGPGTRLTVL.

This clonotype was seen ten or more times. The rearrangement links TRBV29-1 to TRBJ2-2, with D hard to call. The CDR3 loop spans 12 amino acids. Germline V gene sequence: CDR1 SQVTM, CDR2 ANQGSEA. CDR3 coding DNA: TGCGCTGGTACCGCGAACACCGGGGAGCTGTTTTTT. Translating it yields CAGTANTGELFF.

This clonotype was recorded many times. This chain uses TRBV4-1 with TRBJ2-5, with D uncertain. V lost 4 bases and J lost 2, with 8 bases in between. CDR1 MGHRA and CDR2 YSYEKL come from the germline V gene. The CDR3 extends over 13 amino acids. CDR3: CASSLLTQETQYF. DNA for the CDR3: TGCGCCAGCAGCCTCCTAACACAAGAGACCCAGTACTTC.

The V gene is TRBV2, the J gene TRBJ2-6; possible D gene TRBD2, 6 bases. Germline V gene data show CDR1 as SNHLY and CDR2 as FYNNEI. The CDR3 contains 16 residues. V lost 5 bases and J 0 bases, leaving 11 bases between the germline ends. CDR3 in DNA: TGTGCCAGCAGTCGGGACTCCGGCTCTGGGGCCAACGTCCTGACTTTC. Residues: CASSRDSGSGANVLTF.

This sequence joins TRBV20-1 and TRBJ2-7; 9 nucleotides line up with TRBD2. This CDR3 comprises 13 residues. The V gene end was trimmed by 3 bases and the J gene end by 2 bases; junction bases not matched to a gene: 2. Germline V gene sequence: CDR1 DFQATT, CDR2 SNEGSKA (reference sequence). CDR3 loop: CSARPSGTYEQYF. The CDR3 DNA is TGCAGTGCTAGGCCTAGCGGGACCTACGAGCAGTACTTC.

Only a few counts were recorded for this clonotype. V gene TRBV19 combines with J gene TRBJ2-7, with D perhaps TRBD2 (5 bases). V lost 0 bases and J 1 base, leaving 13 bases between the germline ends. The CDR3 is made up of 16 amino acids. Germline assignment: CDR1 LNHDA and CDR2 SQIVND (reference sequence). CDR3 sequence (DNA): TGTGCCAGTAGTATAGACGGAAGCGGACCTTCCTACGAGCAGTACTTC. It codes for CASSIDGSGPSYEQYF.

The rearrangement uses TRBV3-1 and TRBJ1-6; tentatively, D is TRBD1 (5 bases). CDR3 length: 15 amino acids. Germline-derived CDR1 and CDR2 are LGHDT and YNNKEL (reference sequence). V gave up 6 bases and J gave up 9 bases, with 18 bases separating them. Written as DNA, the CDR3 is TGTGCCAGCAGAGAAGGGACCGGTAAAAGTTCACCCCTCCACTTT. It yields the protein CASREGTGKSSPLHF.